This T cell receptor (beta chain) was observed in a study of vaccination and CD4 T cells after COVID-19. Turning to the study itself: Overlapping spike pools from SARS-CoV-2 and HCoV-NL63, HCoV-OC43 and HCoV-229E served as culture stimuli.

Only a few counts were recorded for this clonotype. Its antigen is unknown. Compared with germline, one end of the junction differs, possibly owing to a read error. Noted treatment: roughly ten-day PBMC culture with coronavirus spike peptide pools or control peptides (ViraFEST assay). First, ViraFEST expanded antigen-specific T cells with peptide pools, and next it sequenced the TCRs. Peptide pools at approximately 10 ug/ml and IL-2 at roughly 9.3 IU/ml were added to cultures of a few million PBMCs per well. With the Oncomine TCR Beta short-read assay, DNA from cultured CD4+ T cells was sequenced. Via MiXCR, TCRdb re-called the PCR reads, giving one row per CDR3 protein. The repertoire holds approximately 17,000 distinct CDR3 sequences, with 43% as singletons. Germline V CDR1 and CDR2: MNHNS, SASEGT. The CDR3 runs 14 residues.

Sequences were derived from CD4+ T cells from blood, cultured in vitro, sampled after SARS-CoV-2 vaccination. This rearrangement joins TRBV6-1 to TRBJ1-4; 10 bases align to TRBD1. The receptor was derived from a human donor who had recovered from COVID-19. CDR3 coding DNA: TGTGCCAGCAATGAAGACAGGGGGCGTGAAAAACTGTTTTTT. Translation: CASNEDRGREKLFF.